The text below deals with one T cell receptor (beta chain). What it binds is not known. This sample includes further DNA sequences coding for the same CDR3. Trimming cost V 0 bases and J 4 bases; bases outside gene matches: 2. Germline values: CDR1 SGHRS, CDR2 YFSETQ. CDR3 size: 14 residues. Here immunoSEQ multiplex PCR was the method, and the copy in TCRdb shows in-frame clones only, minus some. This table holds around 140,000 clones, approximately 93% found once. This sample is drawn from a study of T cell responses to AZD1222 COVID-19 vaccine. General study points: Spike was spanned by vaccine-associated CD4 TCRs, which were dominant at 160-218 and 743-854. White British donors predominated, females outnumbered males, and clonal diversity was possibly underestimated. Baseline seropositivity characterized only a handful of AZD1222 recipients. Elevations in Spike-specific TCR breadth and depth followed administration of two AZD1222 doses.

The receptor was isolated from an adult who had recovered from COVID-19. Here the sequenced sample was peripheral blood, taken after recovery from COVID-19. This chain links TRBV5-1 with TRBJ2-7; 9 bases map to TRBD1. CDR3 nucleotide sequence: TGCGCCAGCAGCTTGGCTGGACAGGGGTACGAGCAGTACTTC. Translating it yields CASSLAGQGYEQYF.